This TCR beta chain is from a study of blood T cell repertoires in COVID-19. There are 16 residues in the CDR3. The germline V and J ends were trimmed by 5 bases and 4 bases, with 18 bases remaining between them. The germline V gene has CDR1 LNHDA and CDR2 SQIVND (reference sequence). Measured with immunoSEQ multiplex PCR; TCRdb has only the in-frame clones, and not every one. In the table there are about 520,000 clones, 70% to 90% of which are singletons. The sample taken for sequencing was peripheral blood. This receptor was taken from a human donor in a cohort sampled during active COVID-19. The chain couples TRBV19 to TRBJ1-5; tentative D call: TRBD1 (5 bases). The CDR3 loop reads CASSGAGGVKNQPQHF. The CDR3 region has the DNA TGTGCCAGTAGTGGGGCGGGAGGGGTAAAAAATCAGCCCCAGCATTTT.